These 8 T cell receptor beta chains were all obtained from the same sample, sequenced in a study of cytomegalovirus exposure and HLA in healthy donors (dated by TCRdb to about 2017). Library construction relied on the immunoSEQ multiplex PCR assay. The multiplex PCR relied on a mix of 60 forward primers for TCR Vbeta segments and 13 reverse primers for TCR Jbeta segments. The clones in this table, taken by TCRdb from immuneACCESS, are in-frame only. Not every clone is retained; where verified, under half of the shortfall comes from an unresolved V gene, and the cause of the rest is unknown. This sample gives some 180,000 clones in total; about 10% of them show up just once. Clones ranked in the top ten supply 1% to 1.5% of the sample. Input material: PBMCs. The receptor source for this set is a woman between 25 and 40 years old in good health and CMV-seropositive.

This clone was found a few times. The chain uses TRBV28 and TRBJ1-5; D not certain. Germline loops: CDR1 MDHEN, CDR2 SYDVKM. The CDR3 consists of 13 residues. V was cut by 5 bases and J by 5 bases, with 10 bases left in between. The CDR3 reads CASSIPGDQPQHF. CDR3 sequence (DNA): TGTGCCAGCAGTATCCCCGGGGATCAGCCCCAGCATTTT.

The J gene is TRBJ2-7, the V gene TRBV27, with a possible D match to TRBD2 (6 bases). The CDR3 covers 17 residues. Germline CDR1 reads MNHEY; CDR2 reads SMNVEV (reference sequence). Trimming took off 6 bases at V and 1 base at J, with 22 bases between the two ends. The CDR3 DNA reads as TGTGCCAGCAGCCCCGCGGGACCGATGGTCTATTCCTACGAGCAGTACTTC. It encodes CASSPAGPMVYSYEQYF.

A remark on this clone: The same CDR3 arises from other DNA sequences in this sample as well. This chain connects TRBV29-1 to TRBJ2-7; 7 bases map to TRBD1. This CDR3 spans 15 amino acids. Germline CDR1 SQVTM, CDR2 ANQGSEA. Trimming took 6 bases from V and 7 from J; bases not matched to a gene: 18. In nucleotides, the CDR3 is TGCAGCGTGGAATTAAGACAGGGAAGATTTTGGGAGCAGTACTTC. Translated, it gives CSVELRQGRFWEQYF.

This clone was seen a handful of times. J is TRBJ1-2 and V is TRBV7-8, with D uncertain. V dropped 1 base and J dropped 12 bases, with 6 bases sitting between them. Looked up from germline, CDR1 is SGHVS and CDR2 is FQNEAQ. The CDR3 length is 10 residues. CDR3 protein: CASSLGQNTF. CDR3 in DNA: TGTGCCAGCAGCTTAGGACAAAACACCTTC. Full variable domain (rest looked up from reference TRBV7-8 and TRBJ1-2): GAGVSQSPRYKVAKRGQDVALRCDPISGHVSLFWYQQALGQGPEFLTYFQNEAQLDKSGLPSDRFFAERPEGSVSTLKIQRTQQEDSAVYLCASSLGQNTFGSGTRLTVV.

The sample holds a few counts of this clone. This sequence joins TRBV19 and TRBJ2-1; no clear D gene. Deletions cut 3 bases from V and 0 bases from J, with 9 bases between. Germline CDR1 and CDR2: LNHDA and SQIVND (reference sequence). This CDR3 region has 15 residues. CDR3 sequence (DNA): TGTGCCAGTAGTATGGGCATCCCCTCCTACAATGAGCAGTTCTTC. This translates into CASSMGIPSYNEQFF.

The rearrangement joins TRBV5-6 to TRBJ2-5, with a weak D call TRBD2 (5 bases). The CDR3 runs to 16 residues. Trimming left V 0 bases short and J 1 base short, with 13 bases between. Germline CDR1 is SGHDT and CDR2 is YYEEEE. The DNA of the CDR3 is TGTGCCAGCAGCTTGGCGGGGTGGGGAGCCCAAGAGACCCAGTACTTC. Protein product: CASSLAGWGAQETQYF. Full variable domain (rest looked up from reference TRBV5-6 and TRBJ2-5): DAGVTQSPTHLIKTRGQQVTLRCSPKSGHDTVSWYQQALGQGPQFIFQYYEEEERQRGNFPDRFSGHQFPNYSSELNVNALLLGDSALYLCASSLAGWGAQETQYFGPGTRLLVL.

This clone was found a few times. CDR3 sequence: CASRDDYEQYF. The CDR3, as DNA: TGTGCCAGCCGGGATGACTACGAGCAGTACTTC. The gene calls are TRBV2 and TRBJ2-7, with D possibly being TRBD2 (5 bases). The CDR3 contains 11 residues. V lost 8 bases to trimming and J lost 3 bases, with 8 bases between them. From germline, CDR1 is SNHLY and CDR2 FYNNEI.

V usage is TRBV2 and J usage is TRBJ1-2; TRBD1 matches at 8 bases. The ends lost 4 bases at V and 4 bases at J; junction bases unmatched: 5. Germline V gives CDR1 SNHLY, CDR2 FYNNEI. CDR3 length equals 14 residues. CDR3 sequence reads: CASSGTGSRYGYTF. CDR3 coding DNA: TGTGCCAGCAGTGGGACAGGGTCGCGCTATGGCTACACCTTC.